Detailed here is one TCR beta chain. Its specificity is unknown. Germline V CDR1 and CDR2: SGHRS, YFSETQ. Trimming took 1 base from V and 6 from J, leaving 11 bases between them. The CDR3 sequence is 13 residues long. The entry originates in a study of tumor and adjacent non-tumor tissue in lung cancer. No cell sorting was done before RNA was extracted from the tissue. The normal lung tissue was taken more than 3 cm from the tumor edge. Three rounds of nested PCR, following a modified ARM-PCR protocol, produced the TCRbeta library. TCRdb re-analysed the multiplex PCR reads in MiXCR, keeping a single row per CDR3 protein. Among 43,000 or so distinct CDR3 sequences listed, more than 50% were seen once. General study points: Tumor tissue had significantly higher TCR diversity than normal lung. Normal lung showed higher cumulative top 100 clone frequency than tumor.

The sequenced material came from distant non-tumor lung tissue. The rearrangement joins TRBV5-1 to TRBJ2-7; possibly TRBD2 for D (6 bases). This sequence originates from a man between 45 and 60 years old with non-small cell lung cancer. CDR3 amino acids: CASSLLHGSEQYF. The CDR3 DNA reads TGCGCCAGCAGCTTGCTTCACGGGAGCGAGCAGTACTTC. Complete variable domain (other parts from reference TRBV5-1 and TRBJ2-7): KAGVTQTPRYLIKTRGQQVTLSCSPISGHRSVSWYQQTPGQGLQFLFEYFSETQRNKGNFPGRFSGRQFSNSRSEMNVSTLELGDSALYLCASSLLHGSEQYFGPGTRLTVT.